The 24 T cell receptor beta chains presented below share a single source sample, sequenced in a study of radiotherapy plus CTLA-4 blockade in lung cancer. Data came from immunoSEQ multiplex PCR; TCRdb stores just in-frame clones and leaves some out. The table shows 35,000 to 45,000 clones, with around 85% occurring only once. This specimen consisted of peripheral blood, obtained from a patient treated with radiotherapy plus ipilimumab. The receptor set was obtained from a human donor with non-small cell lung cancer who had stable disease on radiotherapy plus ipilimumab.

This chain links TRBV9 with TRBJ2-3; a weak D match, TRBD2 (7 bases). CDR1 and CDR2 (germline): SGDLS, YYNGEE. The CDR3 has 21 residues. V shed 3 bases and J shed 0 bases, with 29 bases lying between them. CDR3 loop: CASSGNQGPREILISTDTQYF. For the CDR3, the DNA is TGTGCCAGCAGCGGGAATCAGGGGCCGCGGGAGATTTTGATTAGCACAGATACGCAGTATTTT. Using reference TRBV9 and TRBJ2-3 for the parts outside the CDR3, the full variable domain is DSGVTQTPKHLITATGQRVTLRCSPRSGDLSVYWYQQSLDQGLQFLIQYYNGEERAKGNILERFSAQQFPDLHSELNLSSLELGDSALYFCASSGNQGPREILISTDTQYFGPGTRLTVL.

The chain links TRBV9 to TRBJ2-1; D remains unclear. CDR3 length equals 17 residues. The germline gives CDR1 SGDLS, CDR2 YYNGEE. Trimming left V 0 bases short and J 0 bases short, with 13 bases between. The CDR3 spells CASSVGLLPLSYNEQFF. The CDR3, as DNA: TGTGCCAGCAGCGTAGGGCTGCTCCCTCTCTCCTACAATGAGCAGTTCTTC.

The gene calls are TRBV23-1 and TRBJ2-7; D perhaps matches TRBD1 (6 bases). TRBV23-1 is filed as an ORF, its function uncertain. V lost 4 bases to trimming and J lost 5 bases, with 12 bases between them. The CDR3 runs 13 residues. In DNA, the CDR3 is TGCGCCAGCAGTCTAAGGACAGTGGACGAGCAGTACTTC. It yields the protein CASSLRTVDEQYF.

The CDR3 nucleotides are TGTGCCAGCAGCTTAACAGGGGAGTCAGATACGCAGTATTTT. Its translation: CASSLTGESDTQYF. The rearrangement joins TRBV7-6 to TRBJ2-3; the match to TRBD1 covers 7 bases. The V gene end was trimmed by 2 bases and the J gene end by 4 bases; junction bases not matched to a gene: 3. Germline CDR1 and CDR2: SGHVS and FNYEAQ. The CDR3 covers 14 residues.

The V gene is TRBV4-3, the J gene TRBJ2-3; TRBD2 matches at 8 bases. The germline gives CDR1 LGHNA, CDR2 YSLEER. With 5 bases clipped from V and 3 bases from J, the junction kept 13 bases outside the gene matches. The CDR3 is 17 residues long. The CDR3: CASSKHAASGRTDTQYF. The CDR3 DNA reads TGCGCCAGCAGCAAACATGCGGCCAGCGGGAGAACAGATACGCAGTATTTT.

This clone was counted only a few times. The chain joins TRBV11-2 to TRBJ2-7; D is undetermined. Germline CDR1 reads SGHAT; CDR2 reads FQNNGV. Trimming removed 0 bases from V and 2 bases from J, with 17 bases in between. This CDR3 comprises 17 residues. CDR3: CASSLDHAAQRPYEQYF. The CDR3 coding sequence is TGTGCCAGCAGCTTAGATCACGCAGCCCAGAGGCCCTACGAGCAGTACTTC.

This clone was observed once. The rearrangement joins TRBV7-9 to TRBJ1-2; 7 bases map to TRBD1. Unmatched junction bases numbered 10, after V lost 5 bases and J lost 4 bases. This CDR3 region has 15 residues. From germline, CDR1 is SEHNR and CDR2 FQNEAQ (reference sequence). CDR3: CASSLHRGQVYGYTF. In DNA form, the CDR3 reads TGTGCCAGCAGCCTCCACAGGGGTCAGGTCTATGGCTACACCTTC. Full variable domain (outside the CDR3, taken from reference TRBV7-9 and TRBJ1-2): DTGVSQNPRHKITKRGQNVTFRCDPISEHNRLYWYRQTLGQGPEFLTYFQNEAQLEKSRLLSDRFSAERPKGSFSTLEIQRTEQGDSAMYLCASSLHRGQVYGYTFGSGTRLTVV.

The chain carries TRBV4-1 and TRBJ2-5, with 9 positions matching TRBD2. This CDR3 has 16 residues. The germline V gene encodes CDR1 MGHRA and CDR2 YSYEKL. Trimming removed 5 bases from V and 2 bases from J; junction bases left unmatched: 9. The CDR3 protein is CASSEGGRARQETQYF. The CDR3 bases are TGCGCCAGCAGCGAGGGCGGGAGGGCCCGGCAAGAGACCCAGTACTTC.

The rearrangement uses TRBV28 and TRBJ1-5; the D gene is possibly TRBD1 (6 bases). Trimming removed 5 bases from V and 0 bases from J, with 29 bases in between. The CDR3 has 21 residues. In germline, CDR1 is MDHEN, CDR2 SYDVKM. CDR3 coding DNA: TGTGCCAGCAGTCTTCCCTCGGACAGAACGACCTATCTCTATAGCAATCAGCCCCAGCATTTT. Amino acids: CASSLPSDRTTYLYSNQPQHF.

CDR3 sequence reads: CATREQGSTKNIQYF. The CDR3, as DNA: TGTGCCACCAGGGAACAGGGGAGCACCAAAAACATTCAGTACTTC. The V and J genes are TRBV15 and TRBJ2-4; 7 positions agree with TRBD1. V dropped 6 bases and J dropped 2; count of bases not matched to a gene: 7. The germline CDR1 and CDR2 sequences are LNHNV and YYDKDF (reference sequence). The CDR3 sequence is 15 residues long.

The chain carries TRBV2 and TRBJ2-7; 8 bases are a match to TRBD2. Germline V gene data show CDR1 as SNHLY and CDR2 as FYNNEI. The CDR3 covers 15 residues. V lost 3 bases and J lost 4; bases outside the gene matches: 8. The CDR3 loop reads CASSDGSGSSYEQYF. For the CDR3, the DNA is TGTGCCAGCAGTGACGGCAGCGGGAGTTCTTACGAGCAGTACTTC. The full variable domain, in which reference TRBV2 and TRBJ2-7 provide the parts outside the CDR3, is EPEVTQTPSHQVTQMGQEVILRCVPISNHLYFYWYRQILGQKVEFLVSFYNNEISEKSEIFDDQFSVERPDGSNFTLKIRSTKLEDSAMYFCASSDGSGSSYEQYFGPGTRLTVT.

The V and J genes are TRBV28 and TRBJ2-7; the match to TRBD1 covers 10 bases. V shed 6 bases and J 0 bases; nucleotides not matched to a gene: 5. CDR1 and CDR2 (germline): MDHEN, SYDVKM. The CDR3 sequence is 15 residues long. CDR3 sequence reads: CASRSTGGGSYEQYF. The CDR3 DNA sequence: TGTGCCAGCAGGTCGACAGGGGGCGGCTCCTACGAGCAGTACTTC. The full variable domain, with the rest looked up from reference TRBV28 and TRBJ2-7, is DVKVTQSSRYLVKRTGEKVFLECVQDMDHENMFWYRQDPGLGLRLIYFSYDVKMKEKGDIPEGYSVSREKKERFSLILESASTNQTSMYLCASRSTGGGSYEQYFGPGTRLTVT.

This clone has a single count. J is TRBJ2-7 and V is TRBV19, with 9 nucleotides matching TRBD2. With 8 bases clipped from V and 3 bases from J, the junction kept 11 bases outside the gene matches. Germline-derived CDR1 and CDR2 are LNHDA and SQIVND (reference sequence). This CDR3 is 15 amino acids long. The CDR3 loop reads CASARREGPNYEQYF. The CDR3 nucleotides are TGTGCCAGTGCCCGGCGGGAGGGGCCGAACTACGAGCAGTACTTC.

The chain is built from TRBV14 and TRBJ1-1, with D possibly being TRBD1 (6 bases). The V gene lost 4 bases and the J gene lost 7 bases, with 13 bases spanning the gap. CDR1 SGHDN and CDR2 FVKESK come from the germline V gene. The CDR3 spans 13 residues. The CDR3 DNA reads TGTGCCAGCAGCCGCTCAGGGGTGGGTGAAGCTTTCTTT. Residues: CASSRSGVGEAFF.

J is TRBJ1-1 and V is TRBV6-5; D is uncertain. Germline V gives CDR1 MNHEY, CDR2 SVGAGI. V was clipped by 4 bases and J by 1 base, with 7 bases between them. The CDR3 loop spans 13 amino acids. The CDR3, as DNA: TGTGCCAGCAGTTCCTTCGGGAACACTGAAGCTTTCTTT. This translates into CASSSFGNTEAFF.

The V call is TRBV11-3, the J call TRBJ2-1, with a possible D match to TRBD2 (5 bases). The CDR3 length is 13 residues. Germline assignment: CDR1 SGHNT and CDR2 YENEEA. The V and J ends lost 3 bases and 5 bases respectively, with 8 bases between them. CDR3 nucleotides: TGTGCCAGCAGCTTGAATAGCGACAATGAGCAGTTCTTC. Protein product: CASSLNSDNEQFF.

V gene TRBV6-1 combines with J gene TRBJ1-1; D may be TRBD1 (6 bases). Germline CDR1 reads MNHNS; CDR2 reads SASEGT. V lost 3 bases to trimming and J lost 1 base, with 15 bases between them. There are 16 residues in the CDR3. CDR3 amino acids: CASSDLLRQENTEAFF. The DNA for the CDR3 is TGTGCCAGCAGTGATTTACTTAGACAGGAGAACACTGAAGCTTTCTTT.

CDR3: CASSQRTSGYYNEQFF. CDR3 DNA: TGTGCCAGCAGCCAACGGACTAGCGGGTATTACAATGAGCAGTTCTTC. This chain links TRBV9 with TRBJ2-1; TRBD2 agrees at 11 bases. This CDR3 contains 16 residues. With V trimmed by 4 bases and J by 4 bases, 7 bases remained unmatched. The germline gives CDR1 SGDLS, CDR2 YYNGEE.

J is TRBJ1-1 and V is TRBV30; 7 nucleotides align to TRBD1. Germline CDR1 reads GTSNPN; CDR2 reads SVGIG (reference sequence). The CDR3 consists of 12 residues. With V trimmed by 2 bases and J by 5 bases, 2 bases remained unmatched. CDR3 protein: CAWSHRGTEAFF. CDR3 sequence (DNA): TGTGCCTGGAGTCACAGGGGTACTGAAGCTTTCTTT.

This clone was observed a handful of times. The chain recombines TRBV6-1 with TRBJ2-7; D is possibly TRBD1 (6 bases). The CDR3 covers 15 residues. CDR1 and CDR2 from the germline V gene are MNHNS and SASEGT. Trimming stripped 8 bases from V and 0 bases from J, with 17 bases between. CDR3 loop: CASHGGAAPSYEQYF. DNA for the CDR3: TGTGCCAGCCATGGGGGCGCAGCCCCCTCCTACGAGCAGTACTTC.

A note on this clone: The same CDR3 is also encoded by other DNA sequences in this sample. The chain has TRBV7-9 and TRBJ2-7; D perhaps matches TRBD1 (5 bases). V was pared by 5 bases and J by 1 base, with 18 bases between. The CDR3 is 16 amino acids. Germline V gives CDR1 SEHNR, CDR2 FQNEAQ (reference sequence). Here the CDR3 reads CASSLDLQGPSYEQYF. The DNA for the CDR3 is TGTGCCAGCAGCCTAGACCTCCAGGGTCCTTCCTACGAGCAGTACTTC.

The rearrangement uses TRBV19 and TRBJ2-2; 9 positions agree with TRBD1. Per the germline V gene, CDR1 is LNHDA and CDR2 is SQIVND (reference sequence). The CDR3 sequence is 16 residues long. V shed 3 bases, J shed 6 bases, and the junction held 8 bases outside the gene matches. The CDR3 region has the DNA TGTGCCAGTAGTATCACAGGGGGCGTCGTGTCCGGGGAGCTGTTTTTT. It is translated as CASSITGGVVSGELFF.

For the CDR3, the DNA is TGTGCCAGCAGCTTGGACGACAGGGGAGGTTCACCCCTCCACTTT. Translated, it gives CASSLDDRGGSPLHF. The rearrangement joins TRBV7-7 to TRBJ1-6; 8 bases align to TRBD1. With V trimmed by 3 bases and J by 9 bases, 7 bases remained unmatched. Germline assignment: CDR1 SSHAT and CDR2 FNYEAQ (reference sequence). The CDR3 runs to 15 residues.

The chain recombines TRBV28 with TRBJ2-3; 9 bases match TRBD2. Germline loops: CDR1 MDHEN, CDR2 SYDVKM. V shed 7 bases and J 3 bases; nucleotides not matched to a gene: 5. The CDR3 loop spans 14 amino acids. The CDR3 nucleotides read TGTGCCAGCACTCTTAGCGGGAGAACAGATACGCAGTATTTT. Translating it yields CASTLSGRTDTQYF.